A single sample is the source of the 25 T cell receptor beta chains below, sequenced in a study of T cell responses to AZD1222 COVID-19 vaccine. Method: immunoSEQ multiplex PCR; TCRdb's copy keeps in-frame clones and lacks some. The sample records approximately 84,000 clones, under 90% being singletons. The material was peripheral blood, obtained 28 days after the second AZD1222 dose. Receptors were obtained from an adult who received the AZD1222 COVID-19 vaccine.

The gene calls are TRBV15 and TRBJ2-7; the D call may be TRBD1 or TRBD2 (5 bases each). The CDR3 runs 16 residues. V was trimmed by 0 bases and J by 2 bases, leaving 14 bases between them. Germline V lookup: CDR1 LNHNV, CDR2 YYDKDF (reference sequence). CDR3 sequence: CATSREMAGSPYEQYF. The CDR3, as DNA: TGTGCCACCAGCAGAGAAATGGCAGGGAGCCCCTACGAGCAGTACTTC.

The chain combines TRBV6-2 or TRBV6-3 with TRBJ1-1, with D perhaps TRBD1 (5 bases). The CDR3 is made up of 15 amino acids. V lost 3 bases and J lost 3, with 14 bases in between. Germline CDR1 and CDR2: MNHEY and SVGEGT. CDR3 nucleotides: TGTGCCAGCAGTTATGGGGTGGGAGGGGACACTGAAGCTTTCTTT. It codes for CASSYGVGGDTEAFF.

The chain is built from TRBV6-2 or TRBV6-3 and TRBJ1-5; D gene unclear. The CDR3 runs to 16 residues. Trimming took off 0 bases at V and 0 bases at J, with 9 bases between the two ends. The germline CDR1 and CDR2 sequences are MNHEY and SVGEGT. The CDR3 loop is CASSYSSGYSNQPQHF. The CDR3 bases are TGTGCCAGCAGTTACTCGTCGGGTTATAGCAATCAGCCCCAGCATTTT.

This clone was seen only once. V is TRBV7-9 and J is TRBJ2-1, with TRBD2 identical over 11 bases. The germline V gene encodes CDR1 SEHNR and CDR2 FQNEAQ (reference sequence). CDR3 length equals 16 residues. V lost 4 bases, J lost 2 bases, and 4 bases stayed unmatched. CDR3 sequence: CASSWTSGRAYNEQFF. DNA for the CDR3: TGTGCCAGCAGCTGGACTAGCGGGCGAGCCTACAATGAGCAGTTCTTC.

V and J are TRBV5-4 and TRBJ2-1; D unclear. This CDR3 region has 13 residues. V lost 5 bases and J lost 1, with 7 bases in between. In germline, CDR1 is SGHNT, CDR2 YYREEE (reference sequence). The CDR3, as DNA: TGTGCCAGCAGGCCAGATTCCTACAATGAGCAGTTCTTC. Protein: CASRPDSYNEQFF.

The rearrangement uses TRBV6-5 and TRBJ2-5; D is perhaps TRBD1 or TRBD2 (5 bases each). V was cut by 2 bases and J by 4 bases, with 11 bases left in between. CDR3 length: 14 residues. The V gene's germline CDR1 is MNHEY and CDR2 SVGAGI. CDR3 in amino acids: CASSYGTAGETQYF. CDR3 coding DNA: TGTGCCAGCAGTTACGGGACGGCGGGAGAGACCCAGTACTTC.

The CDR3 spells CASSSGFSSYNEQFF. The DNA for the CDR3 is TGTGCCAGCAGTTCAGGGTTCAGCTCCTACAATGAGCAGTTCTTC. The chain uses TRBV28 and TRBJ2-1; tentative D call: TRBD1 (5 bases). Looked up from germline, CDR1 is MDHEN and CDR2 is SYDVKM. V dropped 4 bases and J dropped 0 bases, with 10 bases sitting between them. This CDR3 has 15 amino acids.

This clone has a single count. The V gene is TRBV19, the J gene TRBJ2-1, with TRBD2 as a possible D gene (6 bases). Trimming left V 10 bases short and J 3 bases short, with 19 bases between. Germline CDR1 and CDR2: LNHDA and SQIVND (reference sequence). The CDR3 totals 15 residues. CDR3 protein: CATNDRGSFYNEQFF. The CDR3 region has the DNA TGTGCCACCAACGACCGGGGGAGCTTCTACAATGAGCAGTTCTTC.

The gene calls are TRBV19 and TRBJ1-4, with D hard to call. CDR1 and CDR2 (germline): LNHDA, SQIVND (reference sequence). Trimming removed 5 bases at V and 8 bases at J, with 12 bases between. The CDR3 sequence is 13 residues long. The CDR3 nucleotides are TGTGCCAGTAGTGTAAGGCCTCGGGAAAAACTGTTTTTT. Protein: CASSVRPREKLFF.

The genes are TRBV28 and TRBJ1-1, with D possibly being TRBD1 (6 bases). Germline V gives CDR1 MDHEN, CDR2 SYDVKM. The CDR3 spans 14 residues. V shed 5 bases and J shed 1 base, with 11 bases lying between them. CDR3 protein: CASSGQPRNTEAFF. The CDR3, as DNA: TGTGCCAGCAGTGGACAGCCACGGAACACTGAAGCTTTCTTT.

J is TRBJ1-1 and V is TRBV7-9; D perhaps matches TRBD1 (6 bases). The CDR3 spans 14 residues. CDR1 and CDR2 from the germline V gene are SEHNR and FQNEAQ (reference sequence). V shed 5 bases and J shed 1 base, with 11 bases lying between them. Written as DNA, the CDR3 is TGTGCCAGCAGCCACAGGGCAGGGAACACTGAAGCTTTCTTT. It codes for CASSHRAGNTEAFF.

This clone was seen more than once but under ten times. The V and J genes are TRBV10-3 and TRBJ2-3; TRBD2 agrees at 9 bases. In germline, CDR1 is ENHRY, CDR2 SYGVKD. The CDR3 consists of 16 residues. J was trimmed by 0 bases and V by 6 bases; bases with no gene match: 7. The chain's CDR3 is CAIRDRLAASTDTQYF. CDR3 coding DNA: TGTGCCATCAGGGACAGACTAGCGGCCAGCACAGATACGCAGTATTTT.

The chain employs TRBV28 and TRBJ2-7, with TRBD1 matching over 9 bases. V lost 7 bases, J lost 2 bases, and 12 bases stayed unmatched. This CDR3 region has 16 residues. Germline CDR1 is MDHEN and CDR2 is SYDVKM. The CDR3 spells CASTTLGTGIPYEQYF. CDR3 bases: TGTGCCAGCACCACCTTGGGGACAGGGATTCCCTACGAGCAGTACTTC.

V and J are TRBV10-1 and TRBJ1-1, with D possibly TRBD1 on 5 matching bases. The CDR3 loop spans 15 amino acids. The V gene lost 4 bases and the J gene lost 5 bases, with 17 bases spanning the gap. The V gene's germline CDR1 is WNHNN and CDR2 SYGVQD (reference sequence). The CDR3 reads CASSARTFGGTEAFF. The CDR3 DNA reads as TGCGCCAGCAGTGCGAGGACTTTTGGGGGAACTGAAGCTTTCTTT.

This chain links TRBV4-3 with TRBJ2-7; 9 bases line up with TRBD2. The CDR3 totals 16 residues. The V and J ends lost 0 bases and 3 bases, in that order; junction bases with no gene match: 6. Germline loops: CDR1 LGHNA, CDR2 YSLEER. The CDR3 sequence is CASSQDHASGNYEQYF. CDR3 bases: TGCGCCAGCAGCCAAGACCACGCTAGCGGGAACTACGAGCAGTACTTC.

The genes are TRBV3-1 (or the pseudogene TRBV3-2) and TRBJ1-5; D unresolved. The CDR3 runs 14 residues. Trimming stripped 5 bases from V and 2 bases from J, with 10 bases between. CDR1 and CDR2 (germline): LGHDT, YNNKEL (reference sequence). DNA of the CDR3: TGTGCCAGCAGCAACAATGGGGGCAATCAGCCCCAGCATTTT. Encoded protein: CASSNNGGNQPQHF.

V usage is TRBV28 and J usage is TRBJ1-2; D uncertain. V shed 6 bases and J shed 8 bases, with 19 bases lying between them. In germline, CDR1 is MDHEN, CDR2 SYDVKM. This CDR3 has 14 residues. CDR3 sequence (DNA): TGTGCCAGCAGCCTTTCTTCTCACGTGGTAGGCTACACCTTC. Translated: CASSLSSHVVGYTF.

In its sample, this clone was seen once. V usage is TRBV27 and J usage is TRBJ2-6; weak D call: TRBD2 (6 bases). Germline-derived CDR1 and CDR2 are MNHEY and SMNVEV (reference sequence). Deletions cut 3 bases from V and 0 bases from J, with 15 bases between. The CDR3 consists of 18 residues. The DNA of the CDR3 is TGTGCCAGCAGTTTGTCGGGAGAACGGTTCTCTGGGGCCAACGTCCTGACTTTC. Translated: CASSLSGERFSGANVLTF.

CDR3 residues: CASSPFQGRAETQYF. CDR3 nucleotides: TGTGCCAGCAGTCCGTTTCAGGGAAGGGCGGAGACCCAGTACTTC. This chain links TRBV5-5 with TRBJ2-5, with a tentative D call TRBD1 (5 bases). The V end lost 5 bases, the J end lost 5 bases, and 19 bases lay between the germline ends. Per the germline V gene, CDR1 is SGHKS and CDR2 is YYEKEE (reference sequence). This CDR3 is 15 amino acids long.

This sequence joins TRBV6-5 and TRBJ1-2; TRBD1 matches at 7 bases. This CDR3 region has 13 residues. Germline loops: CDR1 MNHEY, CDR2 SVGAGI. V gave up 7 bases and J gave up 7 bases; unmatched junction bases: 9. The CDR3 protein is CASTSDRVGGYTF. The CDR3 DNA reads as TGTGCCAGCACCTCCGACAGGGTTGGTGGCTACACCTTC.

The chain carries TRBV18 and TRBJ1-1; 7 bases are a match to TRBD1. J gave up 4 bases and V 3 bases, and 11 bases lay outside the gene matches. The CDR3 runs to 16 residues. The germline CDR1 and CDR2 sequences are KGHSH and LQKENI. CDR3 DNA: TGTGCCAGCTCACCCAGCACAGGGGTTCAGGGCACTGAAGCTTTCTTT. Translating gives CASSPSTGVQGTEAFF.

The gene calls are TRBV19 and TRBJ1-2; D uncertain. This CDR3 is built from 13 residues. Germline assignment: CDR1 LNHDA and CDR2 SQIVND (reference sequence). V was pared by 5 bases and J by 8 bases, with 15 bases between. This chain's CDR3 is CASSSTPPRGYTF. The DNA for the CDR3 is TGTGCCAGTAGTTCTACACCCCCAAGGGGCTACACCTTC.

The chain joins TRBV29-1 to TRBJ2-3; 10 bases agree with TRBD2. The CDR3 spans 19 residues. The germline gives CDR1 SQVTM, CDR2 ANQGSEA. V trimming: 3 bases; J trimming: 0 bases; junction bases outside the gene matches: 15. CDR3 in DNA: TGCAGCGTTGAGCGGCCAGGGGCTAGCGGGAGACAGAGCACAGATACGCAGTATTTT. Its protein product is CSVERPGASGRQSTDTQYF.

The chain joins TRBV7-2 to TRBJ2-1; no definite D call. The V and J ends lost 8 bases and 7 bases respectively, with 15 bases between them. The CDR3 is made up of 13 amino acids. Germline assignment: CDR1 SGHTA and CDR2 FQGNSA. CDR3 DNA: TGTGCCAGCCAGATAAGCCCTTCAAATGAGCAGTTCTTC. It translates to CASQISPSNEQFF.

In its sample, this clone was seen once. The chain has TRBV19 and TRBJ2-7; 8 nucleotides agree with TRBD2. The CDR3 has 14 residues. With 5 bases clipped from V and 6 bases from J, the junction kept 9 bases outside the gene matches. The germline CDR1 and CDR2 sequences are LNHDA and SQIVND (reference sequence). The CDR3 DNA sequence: TGTGCCAGTAGTTCACCGGGACTAGTCTCCGAGCAGTACTTC. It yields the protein CASSSPGLVSEQYF.